Presented here are 2 T cell receptor beta chains from one specimen sequenced in a study of technical replicates of blood from a handful of donors. Here immunoSEQ multiplex PCR was the method, and the copy in TCRdb shows in-frame clones only, minus some. The sample consists of around 83,000 clones, approximately 94% of them appearing once. Sequenced material: T cells isolated from PBMCs. These receptors all come from a human donor in good health.

The chain is built from TRBV4-1 and TRBJ2-7, with D maybe TRBD1 (6 bases). This CDR3 has 14 residues. V was trimmed by 5 bases and J by 2 bases, leaving 13 bases between them. Germline V gives CDR1 MGHRA, CDR2 YSYEKL. The CDR3 reads CASSTNRAAYEQYF. The DNA of the CDR3 is TGCGCCAGCAGCACAAACAGGGCTGCCTACGAGCAGTACTTC.

This sequence joins TRBV2 and TRBJ2-7; perhaps TRBD1 as D (5 bases). Trimming pared 2 bases from V and 0 bases from J, leaving 14 bases between. The V gene's germline CDR1 is SNHLY and CDR2 FYNNEI. There are 16 residues in the CDR3. CDR3 DNA: TGTGCCAGCAGTGAACGACAGTTACTCTTCTCCTACGAGCAGTACTTC. As protein: CASSERQLLFSYEQYF.